The entry that follows covers one T cell receptor (beta chain) sequence. As yet, its antigen is unknown. These data come from a study of OX40 agonist ivuxolimab in advanced cancers. Turning to the study itself: Treatment of patients was with ivuxolimab, an agonistic anti-OX40 (CD134) antibody. Participants averaged roughly 60 years of age (range about 23 to 80) and were 82.7% male. Of the participants, approximately 36% had some prior anti-PD-1, anti-PD-L1 or anti-CTLA-4 therapy, which was allowed. Study findings and constraints: Compared with others, partial responders at 0.1-3.0 mg/kg displayed clonal expansion among the lowest.

Looked up from germline, CDR1 is LNHDA and CDR2 is SQIVND (reference sequence). The CDR3 spans 13 residues. Trimming shortened V by 2 bases and J by 6 bases, and 11 bases separated the two germline ends. The repertoire was sequenced with immunoSEQ multiplex PCR; TCRdb's copy has only in-frame clones and lacks some. The repertoire has under 65,000 clones, about nine tenths of them found once; the top ten carry roughly 12%. Specimen: CD4+ or CD8+ T cells sorted from blood, collected in a trial of the OX40 agonist ivuxolimab. The receptor was isolated from an adult with an advanced solid tumor such as melanoma, head and neck, liver or kidney cancer. The chain uses TRBV19 and TRBJ2-7, with unresolved D. The CDR3 loop reads CASSIIETGEQYF. DNA of the CDR3: TGTGCCAGTAGTATAATCGAGACTGGCGAGCAGTACTTC.